This T cell receptor (beta chain) was identified during a study of long-term antiretroviral therapy in people with HIV. Version v3.0 of the immunoSEQ assay ran at survey level. The table came from immunoSEQ multiplex PCR; TCRdb's copy has only in-frame clones and leaves some out. The table records about 21,000 clones, roughly 84% of them present only once. In germline, CDR1 is SGHTA, CDR2 FQGNSA. CDR3 length: 15 residues. V lost 1 base to trimming and J lost 5 bases; unmatched junction nucleotides: 7. The J gene is TRBJ1-1, the V gene TRBV7-2; 7 bases align to TRBD1. The receptor was derived from a young man with HIV. The source was unsorted PBMCs, collected 0.2 years before starting antiretroviral therapy. In DNA form, the CDR3 reads TGTGCCAGCAGCTTAGACCAGGGGGTAGGGACTGAAGCTTTCTTT. This codes for CASSLDQGVGTEAFF.